The 19 T cell receptor beta chains below were found in one sample sequenced in a study of CD8 T cells in Susac syndrome. RNA totalling roughly 0.45 to 1 ug underwent reverse transcription with random hexamers. TCRdb re-analysed the immunoSEQ multiplex PCR reads in MiXCR, keeping a single row per CDR3 protein. The sample includes 150,000 to 200,000 distinct CDR3 sequences, roughly 95% of them seen just once. Material for sequencing was CD4+ T cells from PBMCs. These receptors originate from a human donor with Susac syndrome.

The rearrangement uses TRBV29-1 and TRBJ1-1; no firm D call. Deletions cut 6 bases from V and 3 bases from J, with 11 bases between. This CDR3 spans 12 amino acids. Looked up from germline, CDR1 is SQVTM and CDR2 is ANQGSEA. The CDR3 is CSVVWADTEAFF. The CDR3 DNA follows: TGCAGCGTGGTTTGGGCAGACACTGAAGCTTTCTTT.

The V call is TRBV6-1, the J call TRBJ2-3; D may be TRBD1 (6 bases). Germline lookup yields CDR1 MNHNS and CDR2 SASEGT. V was pared by 0 bases and J by 0 bases, with 13 bases between. The length of the CDR3 is 17 residues. CDR3 residues: CASSEAGASSSTDTQYF. The CDR3 nucleotides read TGTGCCAGCAGTGAAGCGGGGGCAAGCTCTAGCACAGATACGCAGTATTTT.

V is TRBV5-1 and J is TRBJ2-1; 10 bases are shared with TRBD1. The CDR3 contains 15 residues. Germline V gives CDR1 SGHRS, CDR2 YFSETQ. J lost 2 bases, V lost 8 bases, and 7 bases had no gene match. CDR3 in DNA: TGCGCCAGTGCCAACGGGACAGGGGCCTACAATGAGCAGTTCTTC. It yields the protein CASANGTGAYNEQFF.

The chain combines TRBV7-2 with TRBJ2-7; 9 bases map to TRBD2. Germline values: CDR1 SGHTA, CDR2 FQGNSA. CDR3 length equals 16 residues. V gave up 1 base and J gave up 2 bases; unmatched junction bases: 6. CDR3 loop: CASSLEAGGGTYEQYF. The CDR3 DNA is TGTGCCAGCAGCTTAGAGGCGGGAGGGGGGACCTACGAGCAGTACTTC.

The chain recombines TRBV5-1 with TRBJ2-3; D unclear. Germline CDR1 SGHRS, CDR2 YFSETQ. This CDR3 has 16 residues. Trimming left V 6 bases short and J 2 bases short, with 19 bases between. The CDR3 protein is CASTSTGGGFTDTQYF. CDR3 nucleotide sequence: TGCGCCAGCACCAGCACGGGTGGCGGCTTCACAGATACGCAGTATTTT.

The chain couples TRBV20-1 to TRBJ2-3, with 10 bases fitting TRBD2. The germline V gene has CDR1 DFQATT and CDR2 SNEGSKA (reference sequence). After removal of 5 bases from V and 4 bases from J, the junction contained 3 bases not matched to a gene. The CDR3 covers 13 residues. In DNA form, the CDR3 reads TGCAGTGCTGAGCGGGGGGGGTCAGATACGCAGTATTTT. Protein product: CSAERGGSDTQYF.

This clonotype was seen once. The chain carries TRBV7-9 and TRBJ2-1, with a tentative D call TRBD1 (5 bases). CDR3 size: 16 residues. With 5 bases removed from V and 3 bases from J, the gap between germline ends came to 17 bases. Germline CDR1 and CDR2: SEHNR and FQNEAQ (reference sequence). The CDR3 nucleotides read TGTGCCAGCAGCCCTCCTTTGACAGCGATCTACAATGAGCAGTTCTTC. Amino acids: CASSPPLTAIYNEQFF.

This chain links TRBV2 with TRBJ2-3, with 8 bases lining up with TRBD1. From germline, CDR1 is SNHLY and CDR2 FYNNEI. Germline trimming cut 8 bases from V and 0 bases from J; bases unmatched to any gene: 16. CDR3 size: 18 residues. The CDR3 loop is CASLRDRGVRSSTDTQYF. CDR3 nucleotide sequence: TGTGCCAGCTTACGCGACAGGGGAGTGCGTTCTAGCACAGATACGCAGTATTTT.

The chain is built from TRBV29-1 and TRBJ2-5, with 10 bases fitting TRBD2. The CDR3 length is 14 residues. V was pared by 6 bases and J by 4 bases, with 8 bases of the junction left unmatched. Germline lookup yields CDR1 SQVTM and CDR2 ANQGSEA. CDR3 in amino acids: CSVRLAGRLETQYF. For the CDR3, the DNA is TGCAGCGTACGACTAGCGGGCCGGTTAGAGACCCAGTACTTC.

CDR3 in amino acids: CASRSQEVPGANVLTF. As DNA, the CDR3 is TGTGCCAGCAGAAGTCAGGAGGTCCCTGGGGCCAACGTCCTGACTTTC. The chain has TRBV28 and TRBJ2-6; maybe TRBD2 (5 bases). This CDR3 region has 16 residues. The germline V gene encodes CDR1 MDHEN and CDR2 SYDVKM. Trimming pared 6 bases from V and 2 bases from J, leaving 14 bases between. Full variable domain (missing parts from reference TRBV28 and TRBJ2-6): DVKVTQSSRYLVKRTGEKVFLECVQDMDHENMFWYRQDPGLGLRLIYFSYDVKMKEKGDIPEGYSVSREKKERFSLILESASTNQTSMYLCASRSQEVPGANVLTFGAGSRLTVL.

This chain links TRBV5-1 with TRBJ2-7; 13 positions match TRBD2. Trimming cost V 3 bases and J 4 bases; bases outside gene matches: 1. This CDR3 contains 14 residues. Germline V gene sequence: CDR1 SGHRS, CDR2 YFSETQ. As DNA, the CDR3 is TGCGCCAGCAGCTGGGGACTAGCGGGATACGAGCAGTACTTC. This sequence encodes CASSWGLAGYEQYF.

This clonotype was picked up many times. The CDR3 sequence: CASRPVTVNEKLFF. Here the CDR3 DNA reads TGTGCCAGCAGGCCTGTGACAGTAAATGAAAAACTGTTTTTT. The chain carries TRBV7-2 and TRBJ1-4; the D gene is possibly TRBD1 (5 bases). This CDR3 comprises 14 residues. Germline CDR1 SGHTA, CDR2 FQGNSA. V gave up 6 bases and J gave up 5 bases, with 13 bases separating them.

V is TRBV12-3 or TRBV12-4 and J is TRBJ1-1; D remains unclear. V lost 5 bases and J 9 bases, leaving 16 bases between the germline ends. CDR3 length equals 13 residues. CDR3 sequence reads: CASSRIPSAKAFF. CDR3 sequence (DNA): TGTGCCAGCAGTCGCATCCCTTCAGCCAAAGCTTTCTTT.

The rearrangement uses TRBV2 and TRBJ1-6; no clear D. V lost 6 bases, J lost 8 bases, and 17 bases lay in between. This CDR3 has 15 residues. Germline values: CDR1 SNHLY, CDR2 FYNNEI. The chain's CDR3 is CASRETAVMDSPLHF. In DNA, the CDR3 is TGTGCCAGCAGAGAAACAGCTGTAATGGATTCACCCCTCCACTTT.

The chain uses TRBV12-3 or TRBV12-4 and TRBJ1-4; D is uncertain. V shed 6 bases and J shed 3 bases, with 11 bases lying between them. CDR3 length: 14 amino acids. The CDR3 nucleotides read TGTGCCAGCAGCCGGACGGTTTCTAATGAAAAACTGTTTTTT. Amino acids: CASSRTVSNEKLFF.

The rearrangement uses TRBV29-1 and TRBJ2-3; D is unresolved. The CDR3 is 14 residues long. The germline V and J ends were trimmed by 3 bases and 2 bases, with 12 bases remaining between them. From germline, CDR1 is SQVTM and CDR2 ANQGSEA. DNA of the CDR3: TGCAGCGTTGACAGGCAAGGAAACACAGATACGCAGTATTTT. Protein sequence: CSVDRQGNTDTQYF.

The V gene is TRBV20-1, the J gene TRBJ2-1; D might be TRBD1 or TRBD2, each matching 6 bases. V dropped 8 bases and J dropped 1 base, with 18 bases sitting between them. Germline V gene lookup returns CDR1 DFQATT and CDR2 SNEGSKA (reference sequence). This CDR3 region has 15 residues. The CDR3 DNA sequence: TGCAGTCAAGGGGTCCGGGGGCGGTCCTACAATGAGCAGTTCTTC. This encodes CSQGVRGRSYNEQFF.

V gene TRBV6-1 combines with J gene TRBJ2-1; 13 nucleotides align to TRBD2. The CDR3 contains 15 residues. The V gene end was trimmed by 6 bases and the J gene end by 9 bases; junction bases not matched to a gene: 8. Germline V lookup: CDR1 MNHNS, CDR2 SASEGT. The CDR3 spells CASSPIGTSGTEQFF. CDR3 bases: TGTGCCAGCAGCCCGATAGGGACTAGCGGGACTGAGCAGTTCTTC.

V gene TRBV18 combines with J gene TRBJ2-1, with 7 bases identical to TRBD2. V was clipped by 0 bases and J by 6 bases; unmatched bases: 8. CDR1 KGHSH and CDR2 LQKENI come from the germline V gene. The CDR3 is made up of 16 amino acids. The CDR3 nucleotides read TGTGCCAGCTCACCACCGTCGGGAGGACGGGGCAATGAGCAGTTCTTC. As protein: CASSPPSGGRGNEQFF.